These 10 T cell receptor beta chains originate from one sample sequenced in a study of blood T cell repertoires in COVID-19. Clones were sequenced by immunoSEQ multiplex PCR, and TCRdb holds only the in-frame ones, with some missing. The table shows 250,000 or so clones, with 70% to 90% occurring only once. The sample was PBMCs or T cells enriched from blood (not recorded which). These receptors all come from a woman aged 40 to 49 with acute COVID-19.

The chain links TRBV4-3 to TRBJ2-3; no clear D gene. The germline V and J ends were trimmed by 0 bases and 3 bases, with 16 bases remaining between them. Germline CDR1 LGHNA, CDR2 YSLEER. The CDR3 sequence is 17 residues long. The CDR3 DNA sequence: TGCGCCAGCAGCCAAGACGCCTTTAGCAACCCGACAGATACGCAGTATTTT. Its translation: CASSQDAFSNPTDTQYF.

The gene calls are TRBV2 and TRBJ1-6; 7 bases match TRBD1. After removal of 10 bases from V and 10 bases from J, the junction contained 13 bases not matched to a gene. The length of the CDR3 is 14 residues. Germline V gene sequence: CDR1 SNHLY, CDR2 FYNNEI. CDR3 nucleotide sequence: TGTGCCACCAGGGGGGGGGTGGTATACTCACCCCTCCACTTT. As protein: CATRGGVVYSPLHF.

The rearrangement links TRBV2 to TRBJ1-1; maybe TRBD1 (5 bases). This CDR3 is built from 16 residues. V was pared by 8 bases and J by 0 bases, with 19 bases between. Germline V gene lookup returns CDR1 SNHLY and CDR2 FYNNEI. This CDR3 is CASLRRGLGMNTEAFF. CDR3 nucleotides: TGTGCCAGCCTGAGGCGGGGGTTAGGGATGAACACTGAAGCTTTCTTT.

This clone was seen only a few times. The chain is built from TRBV6-6 and TRBJ2-7; 7 bases map to TRBD1. The ends lost 6 bases at V and 0 bases at J; junction bases unmatched: 11. This CDR3 is built from 16 residues. The germline CDR1 and CDR2 sequences are MNHNY and SVGAGI (reference sequence). CDR3 protein: CASRRSGTVSSYEQYF. DNA of the CDR3: TGTGCCAGCAGACGAAGTGGGACAGTCAGCTCCTACGAGCAGTACTTC.

The rearrangement links TRBV10-3 to TRBJ2-3, with D perhaps matching TRBD1 (6 bases). CDR1 and CDR2 (germline): ENHRY, SYGVKD. V was trimmed by 6 bases and J by 0 bases, leaving 13 bases between them. This CDR3 contains 15 residues. CDR3 residues: CAISAYGQSTDTQYF. In DNA form, the CDR3 reads TGTGCCATCAGCGCCTACGGACAGAGCACAGATACGCAGTATTTT.

The rearrangement links TRBV5-5 to TRBJ2-7; 7 bases are shared with TRBD2. Germline assignment: CDR1 SGHKS and CDR2 YYEKEE (reference sequence). The CDR3 is 14 amino acids. V shed 1 base and J 3 bases; nucleotides not matched to a gene: 4. The CDR3: CASSLKREGYEQYV. The CDR3 DNA is TGTGCCAGCAGCTTGAAGCGGGAAGGCTACGAGCAGTACGTC.

V is TRBV30 and J is TRBJ1-4; possibly TRBD1 for D (6 bases). The CDR3 loop spans 13 amino acids. V lost 4 bases and J 3 bases, leaving 9 bases between the germline ends. Germline assignment: CDR1 GTSNPN and CDR2 SVGIG (reference sequence). As DNA, the CDR3 is TGTGCCTGGACCAGGGGAGCTAATGAAAAACTGTTTTTT. Amino acids: CAWTRGANEKLFF.

The chain links TRBV12-5 to TRBJ2-6, with 10 bases that match TRBD1. V shed 5 bases and J 4 bases; nucleotides not matched to a gene: 11. Germline V gene sequence: CDR1 LGHNT, CDR2 FRNRAP. CDR3 length: 18 residues. CDR3 sequence reads: CASGPRDRGVEGANVLTF. The CDR3 region has the DNA TGTGCTAGTGGTCCCCGGGACAGGGGAGTGGAGGGGGCCAACGTCCTGACTTTC.

This clone was seen just once. The J gene is TRBJ2-7, the V gene TRBV15, with TRBD2 identical over 14 bases. Germline CDR1 and CDR2: LNHNV and YYDKDF (reference sequence). V was clipped by 3 bases and J by 6 bases; unmatched bases: 7. The CDR3 totals 16 residues. CDR3 in DNA: TGTGCCACCAGCAGGGGGACTAGCGGGAGAGTCGGCGAGCAGTACGTC. Amino acids: CATSRGTSGRVGEQYV.

The rearrangement uses TRBV7-9 and TRBJ2-2; possible D gene TRBD1, 6 bases. Germline CDR1 is SEHNR and CDR2 is FQNEAQ (reference sequence). The V end was cut by 7 bases, the J end by 0 bases, with 15 bases between. The CDR3 consists of 16 residues. The CDR3 here is CASTRQAGSNTGELFF. CDR3 bases: TGTGCCAGCACCAGACAGGCAGGGTCGAACACCGGGGAGCTGTTTTTT.